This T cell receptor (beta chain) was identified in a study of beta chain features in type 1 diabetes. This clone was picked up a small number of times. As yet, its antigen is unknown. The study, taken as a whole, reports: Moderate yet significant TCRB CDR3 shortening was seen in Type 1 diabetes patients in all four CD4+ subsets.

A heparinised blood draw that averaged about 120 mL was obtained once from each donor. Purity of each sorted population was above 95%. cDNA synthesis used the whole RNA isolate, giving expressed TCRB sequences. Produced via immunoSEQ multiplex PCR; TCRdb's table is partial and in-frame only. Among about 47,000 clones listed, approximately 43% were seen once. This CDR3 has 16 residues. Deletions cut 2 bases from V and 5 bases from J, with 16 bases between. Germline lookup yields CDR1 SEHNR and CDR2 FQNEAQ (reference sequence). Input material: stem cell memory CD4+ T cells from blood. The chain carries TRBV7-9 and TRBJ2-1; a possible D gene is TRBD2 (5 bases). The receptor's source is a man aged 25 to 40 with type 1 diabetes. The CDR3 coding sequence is TGTGCCAGCAGCTTACTTTTGGCTAGCAGAGACAATGAGCAGTTCTTC. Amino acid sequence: CASSLLLASRDNEQFF.